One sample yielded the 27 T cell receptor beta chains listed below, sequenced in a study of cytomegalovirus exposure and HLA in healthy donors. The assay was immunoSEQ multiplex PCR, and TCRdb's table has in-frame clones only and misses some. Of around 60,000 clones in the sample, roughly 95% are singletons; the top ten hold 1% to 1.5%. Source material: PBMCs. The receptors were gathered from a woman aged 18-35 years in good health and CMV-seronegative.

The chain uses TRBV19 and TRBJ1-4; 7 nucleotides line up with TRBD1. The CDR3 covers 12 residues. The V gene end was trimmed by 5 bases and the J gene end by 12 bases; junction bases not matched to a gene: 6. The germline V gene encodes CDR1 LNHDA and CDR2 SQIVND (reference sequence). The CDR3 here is CASSADRVQLFF. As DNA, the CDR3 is TGTGCCAGTAGTGCCGACAGGGTTCAACTGTTTTTT.

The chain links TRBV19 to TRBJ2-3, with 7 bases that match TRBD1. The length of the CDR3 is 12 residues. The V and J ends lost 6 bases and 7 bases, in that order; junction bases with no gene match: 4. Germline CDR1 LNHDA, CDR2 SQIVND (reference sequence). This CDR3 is CASSLQGYTQYF. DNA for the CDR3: TGTGCCAGTAGCTTACAGGGGTATACGCAGTATTTT.

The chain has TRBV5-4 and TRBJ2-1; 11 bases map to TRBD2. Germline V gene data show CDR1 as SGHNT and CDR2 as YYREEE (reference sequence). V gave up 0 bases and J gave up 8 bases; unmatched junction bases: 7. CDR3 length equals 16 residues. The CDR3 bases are TGTGCCAGCAGCTTGGGATTAGCGGGAGGGTTGTATGAGCAGTTCTTC. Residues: CASSLGLAGGLYEQFF.

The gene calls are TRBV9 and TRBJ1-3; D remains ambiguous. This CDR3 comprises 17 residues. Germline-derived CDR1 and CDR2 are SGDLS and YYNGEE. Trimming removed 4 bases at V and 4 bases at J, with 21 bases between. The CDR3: CASSSQSSQAAGNTIYF. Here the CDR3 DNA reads TGTGCCAGCAGCTCACAATCATCCCAAGCGGCCGGAAACACCATATATTTT.

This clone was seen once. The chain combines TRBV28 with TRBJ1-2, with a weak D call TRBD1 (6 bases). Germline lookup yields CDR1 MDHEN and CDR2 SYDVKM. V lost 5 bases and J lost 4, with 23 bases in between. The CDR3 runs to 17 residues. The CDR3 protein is CASSIRAGSGVAYGYTF. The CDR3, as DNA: TGTGCCAGCAGTATCAGGGCCGGGTCAGGGGTTGCCTATGGCTACACCTTC.

CDR3 DNA: TGTGCCAGCAGTCCCGGGACAGGGTTCGGTGAGCCCCAGCATTTT. Amino acid sequence: CASSPGTGFGEPQHF. J is TRBJ1-5 and V is TRBV6-1; 9 positions match TRBD1. CDR1 and CDR2 (germline): MNHNS, SASEGT. The CDR3 has 15 amino acids. Trimming at V came to 5 bases and at J to 8 bases, leaving 10 bases not matched to a gene.

The CDR3 coding sequence is TGTGCCAGCAGCCGTGGGTGGGCTAGCGGCGGGGAAGAGACCCAGTACTTC. It codes for CASSRGWASGGEETQYF. This chain joins TRBV5-4 and TRBJ2-5; 7 bases align to TRBD2. Germline V lookup: CDR1 SGHNT, CDR2 YYREEE (reference sequence). V was pared by 4 bases and J by 3 bases, with 15 bases of the junction left unmatched. The CDR3 runs to 17 residues.

The CDR3 loop reads CASTREAYNEQFF. The CDR3 DNA is TGCGCCAGCACCCGAGAAGCCTACAATGAGCAGTTCTTC. The chain recombines TRBV5-1 with TRBJ2-1; D gene unclear. There are 13 residues in the CDR3. Trimming left V 6 bases short and J 2 bases short, with 9 bases between. Germline-derived CDR1 and CDR2 are SGHRS and YFSETQ.

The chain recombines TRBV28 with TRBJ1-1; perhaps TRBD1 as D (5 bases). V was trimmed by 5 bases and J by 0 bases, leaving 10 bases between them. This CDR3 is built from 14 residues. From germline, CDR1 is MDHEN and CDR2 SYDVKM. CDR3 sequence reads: CASSPGGLNTEAFF. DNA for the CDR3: TGTGCCAGCAGTCCGGGGGGTCTGAACACTGAAGCTTTCTTT.

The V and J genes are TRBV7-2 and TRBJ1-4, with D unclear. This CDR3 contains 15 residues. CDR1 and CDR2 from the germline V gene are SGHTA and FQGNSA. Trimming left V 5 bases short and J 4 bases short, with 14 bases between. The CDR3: CASSPWARNNEKLFF. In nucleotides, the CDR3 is TGTGCCAGCAGCCCATGGGCACGCAATAATGAAAAACTGTTTTTT.

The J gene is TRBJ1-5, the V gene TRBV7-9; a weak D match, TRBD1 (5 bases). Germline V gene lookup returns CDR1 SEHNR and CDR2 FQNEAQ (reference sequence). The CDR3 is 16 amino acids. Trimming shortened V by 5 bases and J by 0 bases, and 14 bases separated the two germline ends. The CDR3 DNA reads TGTGCCAGCAGCCCAGGGTTGCAGTATAGCAATCAGCCCCAGCATTTT. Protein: CASSPGLQYSNQPQHF.

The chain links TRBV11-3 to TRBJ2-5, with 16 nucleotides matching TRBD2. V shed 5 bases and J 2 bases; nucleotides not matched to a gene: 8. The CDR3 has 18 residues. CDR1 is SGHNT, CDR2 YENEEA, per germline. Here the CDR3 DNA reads TGTGCCAGCAGCCAAGGGACTAGCGGGGGGGCCCGTCAAGAGACCCAGTACTTC. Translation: CASSQGTSGGARQETQYF.

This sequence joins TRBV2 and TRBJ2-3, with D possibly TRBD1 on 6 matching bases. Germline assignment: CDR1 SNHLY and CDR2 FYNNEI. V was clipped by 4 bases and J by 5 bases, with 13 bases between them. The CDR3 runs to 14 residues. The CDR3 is CASSGGHSVDTQYF. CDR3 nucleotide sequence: TGTGCCAGCAGTGGGGGGCATAGTGTAGATACGCAGTATTTT.

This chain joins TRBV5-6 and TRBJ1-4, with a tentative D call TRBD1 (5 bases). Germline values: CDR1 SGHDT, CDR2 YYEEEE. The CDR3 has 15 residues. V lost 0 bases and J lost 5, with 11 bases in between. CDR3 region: CASSLVDSTNEKLFF. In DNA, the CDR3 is TGTGCCAGCAGCTTGGTTGACAGTACCAATGAAAAACTGTTTTTT.

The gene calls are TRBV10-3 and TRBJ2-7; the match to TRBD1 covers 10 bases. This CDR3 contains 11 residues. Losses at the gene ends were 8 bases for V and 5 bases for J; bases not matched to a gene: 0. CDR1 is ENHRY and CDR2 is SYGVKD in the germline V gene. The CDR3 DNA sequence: TGTGCCATCGGGACAGGGGACGAGCAGTACTTC. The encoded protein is CAIGTGDEQYF.

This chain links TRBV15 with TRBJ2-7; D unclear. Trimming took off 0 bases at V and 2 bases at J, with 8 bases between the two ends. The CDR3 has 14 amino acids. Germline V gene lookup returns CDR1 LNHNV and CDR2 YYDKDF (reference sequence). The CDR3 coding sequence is TGTGCCACCAGCAGAGACGTTGTAACCTACGAGCAGTACTTC. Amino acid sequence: CATSRDVVTYEQYF.

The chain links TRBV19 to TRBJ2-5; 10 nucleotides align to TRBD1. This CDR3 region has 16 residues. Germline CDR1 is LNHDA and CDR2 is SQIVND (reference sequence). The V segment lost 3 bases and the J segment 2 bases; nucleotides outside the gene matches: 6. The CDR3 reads CASSMARGQGQETQYF. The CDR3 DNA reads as TGTGCCAGTAGTATGGCCCGGGGACAGGGGCAAGAGACCCAGTACTTC.

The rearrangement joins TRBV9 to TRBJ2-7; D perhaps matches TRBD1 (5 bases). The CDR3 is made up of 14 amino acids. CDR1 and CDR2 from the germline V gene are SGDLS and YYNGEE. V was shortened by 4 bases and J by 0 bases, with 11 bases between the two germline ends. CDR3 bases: TGTGCCAGCAGCACCCAGGGTCTCTCCTACGAGCAGTACTTC. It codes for CASSTQGLSYEQYF.

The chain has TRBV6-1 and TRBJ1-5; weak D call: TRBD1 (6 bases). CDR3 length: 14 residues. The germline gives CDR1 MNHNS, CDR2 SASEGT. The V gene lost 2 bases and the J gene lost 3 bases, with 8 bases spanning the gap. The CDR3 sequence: CASSETGTNQPQHF. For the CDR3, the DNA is TGTGCCAGCAGTGAAACAGGGACCAATCAGCCCCAGCATTTT.

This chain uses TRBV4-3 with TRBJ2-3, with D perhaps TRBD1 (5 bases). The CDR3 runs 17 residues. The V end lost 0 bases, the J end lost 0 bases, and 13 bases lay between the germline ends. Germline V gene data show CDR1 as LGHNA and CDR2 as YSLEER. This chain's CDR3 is CASSQDLGPGSTDTQYF. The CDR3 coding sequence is TGCGCCAGCAGCCAAGATTTAGGCCCAGGGAGCACAGATACGCAGTATTTT.

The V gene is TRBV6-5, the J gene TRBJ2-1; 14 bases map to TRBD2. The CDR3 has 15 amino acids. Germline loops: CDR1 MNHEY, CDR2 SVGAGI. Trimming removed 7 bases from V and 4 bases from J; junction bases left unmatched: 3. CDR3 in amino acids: CASTRLAGGYNEQFF. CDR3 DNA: TGTGCCAGCACCAGACTAGCGGGAGGGTACAATGAGCAGTTCTTC.

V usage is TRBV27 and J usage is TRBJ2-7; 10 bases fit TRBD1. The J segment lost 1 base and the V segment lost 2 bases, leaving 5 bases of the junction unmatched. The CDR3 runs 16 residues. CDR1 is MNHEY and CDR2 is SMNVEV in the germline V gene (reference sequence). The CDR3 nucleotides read TGTGCCAGCAGTTTACCCCGGACAGGGGGGTCCTACGAGCAGTACTTC. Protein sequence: CASSLPRTGGSYEQYF.

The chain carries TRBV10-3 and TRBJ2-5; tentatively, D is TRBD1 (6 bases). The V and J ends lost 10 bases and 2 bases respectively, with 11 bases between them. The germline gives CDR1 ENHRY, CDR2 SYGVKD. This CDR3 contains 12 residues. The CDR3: CATADSQETQYF. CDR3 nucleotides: TGTGCCACCGCGGACAGTCAAGAGACCCAGTACTTC.

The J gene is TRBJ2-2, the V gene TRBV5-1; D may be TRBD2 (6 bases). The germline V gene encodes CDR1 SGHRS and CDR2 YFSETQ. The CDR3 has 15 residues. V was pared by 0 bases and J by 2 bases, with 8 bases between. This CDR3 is CASSLGGTNTGELFF. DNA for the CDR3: TGCGCCAGCAGCTTGGGCGGGACTAACACCGGGGAGCTGTTTTTT.

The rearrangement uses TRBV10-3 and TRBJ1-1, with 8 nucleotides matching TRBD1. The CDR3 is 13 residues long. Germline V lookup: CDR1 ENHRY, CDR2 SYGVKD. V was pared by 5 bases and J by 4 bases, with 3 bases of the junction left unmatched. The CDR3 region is CAISTGGFTEAFF. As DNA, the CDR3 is TGTGCCATCAGTACAGGGGGGTTCACTGAAGCTTTCTTT.

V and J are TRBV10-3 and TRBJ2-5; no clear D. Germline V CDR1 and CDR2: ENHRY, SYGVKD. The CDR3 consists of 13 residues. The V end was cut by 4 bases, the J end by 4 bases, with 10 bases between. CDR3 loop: CAISGASPETQYF. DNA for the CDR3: TGTGCCATCAGTGGGGCCTCCCCAGAGACCCAGTACTTC.

CDR3 DNA: TGTGCCAGCAGTTACTCTGGGGCCAACGTCCTGACTTTC. It translates to CASSYSGANVLTF. The gene calls are TRBV2 and TRBJ2-6; D is unresolved. V gave up 5 bases and J gave up 0 bases, with 2 bases separating them. CDR1 and CDR2 from the germline V gene are SNHLY and FYNNEI. CDR3 length equals 13 residues.